The 19 T cell receptor beta chains given below trace back to one sample, sequenced in a study of blood T cell repertoires in COVID-19. Clones were read by immunoSEQ multiplex PCR, and TCRdb kept only the in-frame ones, dropping some. The sample lists about 260,000 clones, approximately 88% occurring once. Sequenced: peripheral blood. The source is a woman between 65 and 79 years old with COVID-19, enrolled during active disease.

The CDR3 DNA sequence: TGTGCCTGGGGGACAGTCTCTGGAAACACCATATATTTT. Translated, it gives CAWGTVSGNTIYF. The rearrangement joins TRBV30 to TRBJ1-3, with 7 bases aligning to TRBD1. The J segment lost 0 bases and the V segment lost 5 bases, leaving 1 base of the junction unmatched. In germline, CDR1 is GTSNPN, CDR2 SVGIG (reference sequence). This CDR3 is 13 amino acids long.

V is TRBV30 and J is TRBJ2-3, with TRBD1 identical over 7 bases. V shed 2 bases and J 0 bases; nucleotides not matched to a gene: 5. The CDR3 runs to 15 residues. Germline V gives CDR1 GTSNPN, CDR2 SVGIG (reference sequence). CDR3 sequence (DNA): TGTGCCTGGAGTTTGATAGGGGGCAGCACAGATACGCAGTATTTT. Encoded protein: CAWSLIGGSTDTQYF.

This chain joins TRBV4-1 and TRBJ2-5; 8 nucleotides align to TRBD2. Germline CDR1 and CDR2: MGHRA and YSYEKL. This CDR3 has 16 residues. J gave up 6 bases and V 0 bases, and 9 bases lay outside the gene matches. CDR3 sequence (DNA): TGCGCCAGCAGCCAAGATTTCGGGACTAGTCCTAAGACCCAGTACTTC. Its protein product is CASSQDFGTSPKTQYF.

In this sample, this clone turned up once. The chain has TRBV7-2 and TRBJ2-7, with 9 bases fitting TRBD2. Germline lookup yields CDR1 SGHTA and CDR2 FQGNSA. This CDR3 comprises 15 residues. V shed 1 base, J shed 3 bases, and the junction held 4 bases outside the gene matches. The CDR3 coding sequence is TGTGCCAGCAGCTTAGGGGGTAGCGGGAGCTACGAGCAGTACTTC. Protein product: CASSLGGSGSYEQYF.

The sample holds a few counts of this clone. V and J are TRBV5-1 and TRBJ2-7; D is unresolved. The germline V gene has CDR1 SGHRS and CDR2 YFSETQ. With 5 bases removed from V and 2 bases from J, the gap between germline ends came to 8 bases. The CDR3 sequence is 12 residues long. Here the CDR3 DNA reads TGCGCCAGCAGGAGGAGTACCTACGAGCAGTACTTC. Residues: CASRRSTYEQYF. The complete variable domain, with remaining parts taken from reference TRBV5-1 and TRBJ2-7, reads KAGVTQTPRYLIKTRGQQVTLSCSPISGHRSVSWYQQTPGQGLQFLFEYFSETQRNKGNFPGRFSGRQFSNSRSEMNVSTLELGDSALYLCASRRSTYEQYFGPGTRLTVT.

The chain is built from TRBV2 and TRBJ1-6, with a tentative D call TRBD1 (5 bases). The CDR3 length is 12 residues. Germline CDR1 is SNHLY and CDR2 is FYNNEI. V gave up 5 bases and J gave up 11 bases, with 10 bases separating them. The CDR3 DNA sequence: TGTGCCAGCAGTCCTGACAGCGCACCCCTCCACTTT. Protein product: CASSPDSAPLHF.

V is TRBV28 and J is TRBJ2-1; D perhaps matches TRBD2 (5 bases). Germline lookup yields CDR1 MDHEN and CDR2 SYDVKM. V lost 7 bases to trimming and J lost 1 base, with 17 bases between them. This CDR3 spans 16 amino acids. The CDR3 loop reads CASIGSDDRSYNEQFF. The DNA for the CDR3 is TGTGCCAGCATCGGTAGCGATGATCGGTCCTACAATGAGCAGTTCTTC.

V gene TRBV20-1 combines with J gene TRBJ1-6; 8 positions agree with TRBD1. Germline assignment: CDR1 DFQATT and CDR2 SNEGSKA (reference sequence). The CDR3 runs 14 residues. J lost 10 bases, V lost 3 bases, and 8 bases had no gene match. CDR3 sequence reads: CSASSRGPTSPLHF. The CDR3 DNA is TGCAGTGCTAGTAGCAGGGGGCCGACATCACCCCTCCACTTT.

This sequence joins TRBV29-1 and TRBJ1-1; 7 bases are shared with TRBD1. Per the germline V gene, CDR1 is SQVTM and CDR2 is ANQGSEA. The V gene end was trimmed by 7 bases and the J gene end by 0 bases; junction bases not matched to a gene: 5. The CDR3 is 13 amino acids. CDR3 sequence reads: CSGRDSMNTEAFF. The CDR3 DNA follows: TGCAGCGGGAGGGACAGCATGAACACTGAAGCTTTCTTT.

This clone appeared a single time. The chain recombines TRBV25-1 with TRBJ2-7, with 7 bases lining up with TRBD2. This CDR3 is 11 amino acids long. Germline CDR1 MGHDK, CDR2 SYGVNS. V lost 8 bases and J lost 2; bases outside the gene matches: 0. The CDR3 sequence is CASGGAYEQYF. The CDR3 DNA sequence: TGTGCCAGCGGGGGGGCCTACGAGCAGTACTTC.

V gene TRBV7-8 combines with J gene TRBJ2-2; D gene unclear. Germline CDR1 and CDR2: SGHVS and FQNEAQ. The germline V and J ends were trimmed by 5 bases and 4 bases, with 20 bases remaining between them. This CDR3 contains 17 residues. CDR3 in DNA: TGTGCCAGCAGCGCGCGCGCCGCGGCGATATTCACCGGGGAGCTGTTTTTT. Translation gives CASSARAAAIFTGELFF.

The chain employs TRBV5-1 and TRBJ1-1; 7 nucleotides match TRBD1. The CDR3 contains 16 residues. The germline gives CDR1 SGHRS, CDR2 YFSETQ. The V gene end was trimmed by 0 bases and the J gene end by 1 base; junction bases not matched to a gene: 6. CDR3 amino acids: CASSLGPQGTNTEAFF. The CDR3 DNA follows: TGCGCCAGCAGCTTGGGCCCACAGGGGACGAACACTGAAGCTTTCTTT.

The V and J genes are TRBV9 and TRBJ2-7, with TRBD2 identical over 8 bases. V lost 4 bases, J lost 7 bases, and 13 bases stayed unmatched. CDR3 size: 15 residues. CDR1 SGDLS and CDR2 YYNGEE come from the germline V gene. This CDR3 reads CASSPKTSATGEQYF. CDR3 nucleotide sequence: TGTGCCAGCAGCCCGAAGACTAGCGCTACGGGGGAGCAGTACTTC.

The V call is TRBV20-1, the J call TRBJ1-1; D not certain. Per the germline V gene, CDR1 is DFQATT and CDR2 is SNEGSKA (reference sequence). The germline V and J ends were trimmed by 3 bases and 2 bases, with 10 bases remaining between them. CDR3 size: 13 residues. CDR3 loop: CSASGGSNTEAFF. The CDR3, as DNA: TGCAGTGCTAGTGGCGGGAGCAACACTGAAGCTTTCTTT.

The gene calls are TRBV30 and TRBJ1-1; D is possibly TRBD1 (6 bases). The CDR3 spans 12 residues. Germline CDR1 GTSNPN, CDR2 SVGIG (reference sequence). Trimming left V 4 bases short and J 11 bases short, with 17 bases between. The CDR3 coding sequence is TGTGCCTGGATGAAGGGGGACCGCGCGGCTTTCTTT. Its translation: CAWMKGDRAAFF.

The chain uses TRBV19 and TRBJ1-1; the D is unclear. This CDR3 has 11 amino acids. Deletions cut 7 bases from V and 3 bases from J, with 6 bases between. CDR1 is LNHDA, CDR2 SQIVND, per germline (reference sequence). The CDR3 DNA follows: TGTGCCAGTACGCGGGACACTGAAGCTTTCTTT. Its translation is CASTRDTEAFF.

The chain joins TRBV24-1 to TRBJ2-1; possible D gene TRBD1, 6 bases. The CDR3 covers 17 residues. V was pared by 5 bases and J by 0 bases, with 16 bases between. CDR1 is KGHDR, CDR2 SFDVKD, per germline. DNA of the CDR3: TGTGCCACCAGTGGCCCAAGACAGGCGAGCTCCTACAATGAGCAGTTCTTC. Translating it yields CATSGPRQASSYNEQFF.

This chain uses TRBV18 with TRBJ1-1, with 7 nucleotides matching TRBD1. With 5 bases clipped from V and 4 bases from J, the junction kept 10 bases outside the gene matches. In germline, CDR1 is KGHSH, CDR2 LQKENI. CDR3 length equals 15 residues. The DNA for the CDR3 is TGTGCCAGCTCAACGCGAGGGGGCGTTGGCACTGAAGCTTTCTTT. Translating it yields CASSTRGGVGTEAFF.

This clone was picked up one time. This chain joins TRBV6-1 and TRBJ1-2; D call uncertain. Germline values: CDR1 MNHNS, CDR2 SASEGT. V was shortened by 3 bases and J by 1 base, with 12 bases between the two germline ends. CDR3 size: 15 residues. CDR3 nucleotide sequence: TGTGCCAGCAGTGAGTCAGGTCCCCTTAACTATGGCTACACCTTC. This sequence encodes CASSESGPLNYGYTF.